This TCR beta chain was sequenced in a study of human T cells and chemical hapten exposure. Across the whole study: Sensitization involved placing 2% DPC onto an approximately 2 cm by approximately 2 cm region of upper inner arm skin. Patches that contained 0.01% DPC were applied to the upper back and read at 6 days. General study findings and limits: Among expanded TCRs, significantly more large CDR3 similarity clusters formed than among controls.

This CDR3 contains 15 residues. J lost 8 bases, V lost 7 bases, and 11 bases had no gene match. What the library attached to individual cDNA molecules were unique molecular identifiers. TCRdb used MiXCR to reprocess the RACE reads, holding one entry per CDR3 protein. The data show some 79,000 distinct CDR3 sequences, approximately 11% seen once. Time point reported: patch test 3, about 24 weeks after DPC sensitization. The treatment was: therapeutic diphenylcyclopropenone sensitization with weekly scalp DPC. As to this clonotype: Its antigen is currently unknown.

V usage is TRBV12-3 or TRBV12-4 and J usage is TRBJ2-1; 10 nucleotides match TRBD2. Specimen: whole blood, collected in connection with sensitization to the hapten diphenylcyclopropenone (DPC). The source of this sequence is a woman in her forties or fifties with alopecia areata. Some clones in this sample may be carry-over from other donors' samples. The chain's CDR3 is CASTRRSGRADEQFF. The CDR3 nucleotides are TGTGCCAGCACTCGTAGGAGCGGGAGGGCCGATGAGCAGTTCTTC.